Listed here are 6 T cell receptor beta chains from one sample, sequenced in a study of shared T cell receptors in the human thymus. Repertoires were generated with immunoSEQ multiplex PCR, while TCRdb's copy carries only in-frame clones and drops some. The sample consists of 450,000 to 650,000 clones, about 84% of them appearing once. Another study also made use of these data, one on human thymus T cells.

Sequencing was done on a sample of thymocytes. Receptors were obtained from a boy in the first two years of life with a congenital heart defect.

This chain uses TRBV5-1 with TRBJ2-1; 10 positions agree with TRBD2. This CDR3 is 17 amino acids long. The germline V gene encodes CDR1 SGHRS and CDR2 YFSETQ. V lost 4 bases, J lost 6 bases, and 13 bases stayed unmatched. CDR3 nucleotides: TGCGCCAGCAGCAAGCCTCCGGGACTAGCGTCTCTCAATGAGCAGTTCTTC. It encodes CASSKPPGLASLNEQFF.

This clone has just one count. The chain employs TRBV6-1 and TRBJ2-5; 11 bases are shared with TRBD1. V trimming: 6 bases; J trimming: 4 bases; junction bases outside the gene matches: 1. The CDR3 contains 13 residues. Per germline, CDR1 MNHNS and CDR2 SASEGT. The CDR3 spells CASRGTGGETQYF. CDR3 in DNA: TGTGCCAGCAGGGGGACAGGGGGAGAGACCCAGTACTTC.

V and J are TRBV7-8 and TRBJ2-7, with 7 bases that match TRBD2. CDR1 SGHVS and CDR2 FQNEAQ come from the germline V gene. CDR3 size: 16 residues. The junction had 14 bases not matched to a gene; V was cut back by 5 bases and J by 4 bases. The chain's CDR3 is CASSPIQSGLPYEQYF. The CDR3 nucleotides read TGTGCCAGCAGCCCCATCCAATCGGGACTACCATACGAGCAGTACTTC.

This rearrangement joins TRBV27 to TRBJ1-1, with TRBD1 as a possible D gene (5 bases). V lost 5 bases and J lost 3, with 10 bases in between. Germline loops: CDR1 MNHEY, CDR2 SMNVEV (reference sequence). The CDR3 totals 13 residues. The CDR3 region is CASSRGTDTEAFF. The CDR3 coding sequence is TGTGCCAGCAGTAGGGGAACTGACACTGAAGCTTTCTTT.

The gene calls are TRBV7-2 and TRBJ2-7; maybe TRBD2 (6 bases). This CDR3 has 15 residues. The germline gives CDR1 SGHTA, CDR2 FQGNSA. The V end was cut by 4 bases, the J end by 0 bases, with 13 bases between. The CDR3 sequence: CASSSGSPNSYEQYF. In DNA, the CDR3 is TGTGCCAGCAGCTCCGGGAGCCCGAACTCCTACGAGCAGTACTTC.

This clone occurred once. The chain recombines TRBV14 with TRBJ2-7; 10 bases agree with TRBD1. With V trimmed by 4 bases and J by 5 bases, 8 bases remained unmatched. Germline loops: CDR1 SGHDN, CDR2 FVKESK. CDR3 length: 15 amino acids. This chain's CDR3 is CASSPFGTGENEQYF. As DNA, the CDR3 is TGTGCCAGCAGCCCCTTCGGGACAGGGGAGAACGAGCAGTACTTC.